A selection of T cell receptor beta chains follows, all from one sample in a study of technical replicates of blood from a few donors. The method was immunoSEQ multiplex PCR; TCRdb's version includes in-frame clones alone and lacks a portion of them. The repertoire consists of about 73,000 clones, with 93% occurring once and the leading ten covering roughly 0.25%. The sequenced sample consisted of T cells isolated from PBMCs. Receptors were obtained from a human donor in good health. Each CDR3 is given with its conserved first and last residue. Fields, in order: V gene, clone size, J gene, CDR3 protein. The size of a clone is reported for some rows only, either as once, few or many, or as a class for expanded clones.

>TRBV11-2|.|TRBJ2-4
CASSLGGGEVIQYF
>TRBV6-5|.|TRBJ1-4
CASSYSRRAGEKLFF
>TRBV27|.|TRBJ2-7
CASSLNSGGYEQYF
>TRBV5-1|once|TRBJ2-3
CASSLVVTGGGTDTQYF
>TRBV5-1|.|TRBJ2-1
CASTLQGDEQFF
>TRBV7-9|.|TRBJ2-7
CASSLGGGLVPYEQYF
>TRBV9|.|TRBJ2-1
CASSDPPWGPGVNEQFF
>TRBV14|.|TRBJ2-7
CASSRYRVRFYEQYF
>TRBV6-5|.|TRBJ2-1
CASSPPTGGGEQFF
>TRBV11-1|.|TRBJ2-1
CASSINSGDSYNEQFF
>TRBV30|.|TRBJ2-7
CAGFQGFGGSEQYF
>TRBV11-3|.|TRBJ2-4
CASSSTSGTDIQYF
>TRBV7-6|.|TRBJ2-2
CASSFGEGHSEAGELFF
>TRBV6-5|.|TRBJ2-1
CASSYSTGFLYNEQFF
>TRBV2|.|TRBJ2-4
CASSEQAGGGKNIQYF
>TRBV7-9|.|TRBJ1-2
CASSTPRDRGTTAYGYTF
>TRBV10-3|.|TRBJ2-7
CAISEGGSVTYEQYF
>TRBV5-1|.|TRBJ2-5
CASSSTGGTETQYF
>TRBV4-2|.|TRBJ2-5
CASSHGVGETQYF
>TRBV6-1|.|TRBJ1-4
CASRRTADEKLFF
>TRBV10-3|once|TRBJ2-7
CAISVTDNSYEQYF
>TRBV7-2|once|TRBJ2-1
CASSRYQETPEFF
>TRBV19|.|TRBJ1-5
CASSIDLASQPQHF
>TRBV7-7|.|TRBJ2-7
CASSSSQTGGPKNEQYF
>TRBV7-2|.|TRBJ1-3
CASSPRGPSGNTIYF
>TRBV7-3|few|TRBJ2-2
CASSPGQPTGELFF
>TRBV5-1|.|TRBJ2-2
CASSSSPSAGGYTGELFF
>TRBV27|.|TRBJ1-1
CASSLLSGYTEAFF
>TRBV5-1|.|TRBJ2-7
CASRGGRTYEQYF
>TRBV7-6|.|TRBJ2-7
CASSTETEFTYEQYF
>TRBV7-6|.|TRBJ2-6
CASRNPLQGKSSGANVLTF
>TRBV13|.|TRBJ2-1
CASSRTGVVRRDEQFF
>TRBV4-1|.|TRBJ2-1
CASSQAVYNEQFF
>TRBV10-2|.|TRBJ2-2
CASKLGATGELFF
>TRBV29-1|.|TRBJ2-1
CSVQIGSLYNEQFF
>TRBV6-6|.|TRBJ1-4
CASSPVGDEKLFF
>TRBV7-2|.|TRBJ1-4
CASSYSEEKLFF
>TRBV7-3|.|TRBJ1-2
CASSQGQTYGYTF
>TRBV19|few|TRBJ1-2
CASTTTANGYTF
>TRBV2|.|TRBJ2-7
CASSERGHYEQYF
>TRBV28|once|TRBJ2-7
CASSSGSTGARYEQYF
>TRBV6-5|.|TRBJ1-2
CASSYGSTANYGYTF
>TRBV20-1|.|TRBJ1-2
CSQGDSYGYTF
>TRBV2|.|TRBJ1-2
CASSEESGDNYGYTF
>TRBV6-5|.|TRBJ2-7
CASSYSGRNYEQYF